The 25 T cell receptor beta chains below all came from one sample that was sequenced in a study of monozygotic twins with inflammatory bowel disease. TCRdb re-called the 5' RACE reads and shows each CDR3 protein once, DNA omitted. The sample is made up of roughly 90,000 distinct CDR3 sequences, and the top ten hold approximately 7% of it. The sequenced material came from blood. Every receptor here comes from a human donor with ulcerative colitis or Crohn's disease, or a healthy co-twin of an affected twin (not recorded which).

The gene calls are TRBV4-1 and TRBJ1-1. The CDR3 totals 13 residues. Germline V lookup: CDR1 MGHRA, CDR2 YSYEKL. This CDR3 reads CASSQVAAREAFF.

The chain has TRBV2 and TRBJ2-7; TCRdb designates TRBD2, a call that cannot be tested without DNA. Germline lookup yields CDR1 SNHLY and CDR2 FYNNEI. This CDR3 contains 12 residues. The chain's CDR3 is CASKEDVYEQYF.

The V call is TRBV12-3 or TRBV12-4, the J call TRBJ1-2. The CDR3 sequence is 13 residues long. CDR3 sequence: CASSLTVNYGYTF.

The chain couples TRBV7-9 to TRBJ2-3. This CDR3 spans 14 amino acids. The germline V gene has CDR1 SEHNR and CDR2 FQNEAQ (reference sequence). This chain's CDR3 is CASSLAGYTDTQYF.

J is TRBJ2-5 and V is TRBV12-3 or TRBV12-4; with no DNA, the TCRdb D assignment of TRBD1 cannot be verified. This CDR3 is 15 amino acids long. The CDR3 sequence: CASSLALGAAETQYF.

The chain combines TRBV5-1 with TRBJ1-1. The CDR3 is 16 amino acids. The germline gives CDR1 SGHRS, CDR2 YFSETQ. CDR3 in amino acids: CASSYGTPGVNTEAFF.

The chain has TRBV6-5 and TRBJ1-5. In germline, CDR1 is MNHEY, CDR2 SVGAGI. The CDR3 is made up of 14 amino acids. CDR3 sequence: CASSYSGYNQPQHF.

The chain links TRBV6-1 to TRBJ2-5; the TRBD1 assignment by TCRdb is unverifiable without DNA. CDR3 size: 12 residues. Germline values: CDR1 MNHNS, CDR2 SASEGT. The chain's CDR3 is CASRTVQETQYF.

This chain joins TRBV12-2 and TRBJ2-1; TCRdb lists TRBD1, though no DNA is available to test this call. TRBV12-2 represents a pseudogene. The CDR3 has 12 amino acids. The CDR3: CASRPPNGEQFF.

The V call is TRBV20-1, the J call TRBJ2-1; TCRdb gives TRBD2 as the D gene, but with no DNA this cannot be confirmed. Germline CDR1 DFQATT, CDR2 SNEGSKA (reference sequence). This CDR3 contains 17 residues. This CDR3 is CSARNTRDGPSYNEQFF.

The chain is built from TRBV25-1 and TRBJ1-2. The CDR3 runs to 12 residues. CDR1 is MGHDK and CDR2 is SYGVNS in the germline V gene. The CDR3 region is CASSEFQRGYTF.

The CDR3 sequence is CASSIGTSGEQYF. The rearrangement joins TRBV19 to TRBJ2-5; absent DNA, TCRdb's TRBD2 call cannot be checked. CDR1 and CDR2 (germline): LNHDA, SQIVND (reference sequence). CDR3 length equals 13 residues.

The rearrangement joins TRBV20-1 to TRBJ1-2. CDR1 DFQATT and CDR2 SNEGSKA come from the germline V gene (reference sequence). The CDR3 runs to 12 residues. CDR3 region: CSALAGVYGYTF.

V and J are TRBV20-1 and TRBJ1-5; checking the TCRdb D call of TRBD1 is not possible without DNA. This CDR3 region has 12 residues. Germline-derived CDR1 and CDR2 are DFQATT and SNEGSKA (reference sequence). The CDR3 reads CSASGGAQPQHF.

This sequence joins TRBV27 and TRBJ1-1. Germline CDR1 MNHEY, CDR2 SMNVEV (reference sequence). This CDR3 contains 15 residues. This chain's CDR3 is CASSLRDARDTEAFF.

The chain employs TRBV5-1 and TRBJ1-3. From germline, CDR1 is SGHRS and CDR2 YFSETQ. The CDR3 is 14 amino acids. CDR3 amino acids: CASSSDRRGNTIYF.

This chain uses TRBV20-1 with TRBJ2-3; the TCRdb call, TRBD2, lacks DNA for checking. This CDR3 contains 14 residues. From germline, CDR1 is DFQATT and CDR2 SNEGSKA (reference sequence). The CDR3 reads CSAKRGGGTDTQYF.

The chain has TRBV12-3 or TRBV12-4 and TRBJ2-2. The CDR3 extends over 11 amino acids. The CDR3 sequence: CASSPAGELFF.

The chain is built from TRBV9 and TRBJ2-5; TCRdb gives TRBD1 as the D gene, but with no DNA this cannot be confirmed. The CDR3 has 15 amino acids. Germline assignment: CDR1 SGDLS and CDR2 YYNGEE. CDR3 protein: CASSPWDIYQETQYF.

The gene calls are TRBV27 and TRBJ2-6. Germline V gives CDR1 MNHEY, CDR2 SMNVEV (reference sequence). The CDR3 length is 16 residues. The CDR3 spells CASSYIWATGANVLTF.

The chain links TRBV5-1 to TRBJ2-7; TCRdb returns TRBD1, unconfirmable since there is no DNA. Germline V gene data show CDR1 as SGHRS and CDR2 as YFSETQ. The CDR3 loop spans 14 amino acids. CDR3 region: CASSSVREGAEQYF.

This chain links TRBV18 with TRBJ2-3; TCRdb's assignment of TRBD1 cannot be checked, as there is no DNA. Germline-derived CDR1 and CDR2 are KGHSH and LQKENI. CDR3 length: 17 residues. This chain's CDR3 is CASSPVTVVFSTDTQYF.

The gene calls are TRBV24-1 and TRBJ2-7; the TCRdb call, TRBD1, lacks DNA for checking. The CDR3 loop spans 12 amino acids. Germline V CDR1 and CDR2: KGHDR, SFDVKD. CDR3 residues: CATSRDSYEQYF.

The chain carries TRBV29-1 and TRBJ2-1; as DNA is missing, the TRBD2 call by TCRdb cannot be tested. CDR1 SQVTM and CDR2 ANQGSEA come from the germline V gene. This CDR3 is built from 12 residues. CDR3 loop: CSGTSGGDEQFF.

The chain has TRBV3-1 and TRBJ1-6; TCRdb's D call of TRBD1 is untestable without DNA. Germline assignment: CDR1 LGHDT and CDR2 YNNKEL (reference sequence). This CDR3 has 18 residues. CDR3 loop: CASSRTQTGSSYNSPLHF. Full variable domain (remainder filled in from reference TRBV3-1 and TRBJ1-6): DTAVSQTPKYLVTQMGNDKSIKCEQNLGHDTMYWYKQDSKKFLKIMFSYNNKELIINETVPNRFSPKSPDKAHLNLHINSLELGDSAVYFCASSRTQTGSSYNSPLHFGNGTRLTVT.